This T cell receptor (beta chain) was recovered during a study of shared clonotypes between healthy human individuals. This table comes from immunoSEQ multiplex PCR, and its TCRdb copy is limited to in-frame clones, with some not included. Of about 1 million clones in the sample, 70% to 80% are singletons; the top ten hold roughly 1.5%. Deletions cut 7 bases from V and 4 bases from J, with 14 bases between. Germline CDR1 is MNHEY and CDR2 is SVGAGI. This CDR3 has 14 amino acids. Sequencing input: memory CD4+ T cells sorted from blood. Subset specified: CD45RA-negative fraction. The clonotype originates from a man aged 18 to 30 in good health. The J gene is TRBJ1-5, the V gene TRBV6-5; D gene uncertain. CDR3 in DNA: TGTGCCAGCACCAAGGGAGGTGATAATCAGCCCCAGCATTTT. Protein sequence: CASTKGGDNQPQHF.